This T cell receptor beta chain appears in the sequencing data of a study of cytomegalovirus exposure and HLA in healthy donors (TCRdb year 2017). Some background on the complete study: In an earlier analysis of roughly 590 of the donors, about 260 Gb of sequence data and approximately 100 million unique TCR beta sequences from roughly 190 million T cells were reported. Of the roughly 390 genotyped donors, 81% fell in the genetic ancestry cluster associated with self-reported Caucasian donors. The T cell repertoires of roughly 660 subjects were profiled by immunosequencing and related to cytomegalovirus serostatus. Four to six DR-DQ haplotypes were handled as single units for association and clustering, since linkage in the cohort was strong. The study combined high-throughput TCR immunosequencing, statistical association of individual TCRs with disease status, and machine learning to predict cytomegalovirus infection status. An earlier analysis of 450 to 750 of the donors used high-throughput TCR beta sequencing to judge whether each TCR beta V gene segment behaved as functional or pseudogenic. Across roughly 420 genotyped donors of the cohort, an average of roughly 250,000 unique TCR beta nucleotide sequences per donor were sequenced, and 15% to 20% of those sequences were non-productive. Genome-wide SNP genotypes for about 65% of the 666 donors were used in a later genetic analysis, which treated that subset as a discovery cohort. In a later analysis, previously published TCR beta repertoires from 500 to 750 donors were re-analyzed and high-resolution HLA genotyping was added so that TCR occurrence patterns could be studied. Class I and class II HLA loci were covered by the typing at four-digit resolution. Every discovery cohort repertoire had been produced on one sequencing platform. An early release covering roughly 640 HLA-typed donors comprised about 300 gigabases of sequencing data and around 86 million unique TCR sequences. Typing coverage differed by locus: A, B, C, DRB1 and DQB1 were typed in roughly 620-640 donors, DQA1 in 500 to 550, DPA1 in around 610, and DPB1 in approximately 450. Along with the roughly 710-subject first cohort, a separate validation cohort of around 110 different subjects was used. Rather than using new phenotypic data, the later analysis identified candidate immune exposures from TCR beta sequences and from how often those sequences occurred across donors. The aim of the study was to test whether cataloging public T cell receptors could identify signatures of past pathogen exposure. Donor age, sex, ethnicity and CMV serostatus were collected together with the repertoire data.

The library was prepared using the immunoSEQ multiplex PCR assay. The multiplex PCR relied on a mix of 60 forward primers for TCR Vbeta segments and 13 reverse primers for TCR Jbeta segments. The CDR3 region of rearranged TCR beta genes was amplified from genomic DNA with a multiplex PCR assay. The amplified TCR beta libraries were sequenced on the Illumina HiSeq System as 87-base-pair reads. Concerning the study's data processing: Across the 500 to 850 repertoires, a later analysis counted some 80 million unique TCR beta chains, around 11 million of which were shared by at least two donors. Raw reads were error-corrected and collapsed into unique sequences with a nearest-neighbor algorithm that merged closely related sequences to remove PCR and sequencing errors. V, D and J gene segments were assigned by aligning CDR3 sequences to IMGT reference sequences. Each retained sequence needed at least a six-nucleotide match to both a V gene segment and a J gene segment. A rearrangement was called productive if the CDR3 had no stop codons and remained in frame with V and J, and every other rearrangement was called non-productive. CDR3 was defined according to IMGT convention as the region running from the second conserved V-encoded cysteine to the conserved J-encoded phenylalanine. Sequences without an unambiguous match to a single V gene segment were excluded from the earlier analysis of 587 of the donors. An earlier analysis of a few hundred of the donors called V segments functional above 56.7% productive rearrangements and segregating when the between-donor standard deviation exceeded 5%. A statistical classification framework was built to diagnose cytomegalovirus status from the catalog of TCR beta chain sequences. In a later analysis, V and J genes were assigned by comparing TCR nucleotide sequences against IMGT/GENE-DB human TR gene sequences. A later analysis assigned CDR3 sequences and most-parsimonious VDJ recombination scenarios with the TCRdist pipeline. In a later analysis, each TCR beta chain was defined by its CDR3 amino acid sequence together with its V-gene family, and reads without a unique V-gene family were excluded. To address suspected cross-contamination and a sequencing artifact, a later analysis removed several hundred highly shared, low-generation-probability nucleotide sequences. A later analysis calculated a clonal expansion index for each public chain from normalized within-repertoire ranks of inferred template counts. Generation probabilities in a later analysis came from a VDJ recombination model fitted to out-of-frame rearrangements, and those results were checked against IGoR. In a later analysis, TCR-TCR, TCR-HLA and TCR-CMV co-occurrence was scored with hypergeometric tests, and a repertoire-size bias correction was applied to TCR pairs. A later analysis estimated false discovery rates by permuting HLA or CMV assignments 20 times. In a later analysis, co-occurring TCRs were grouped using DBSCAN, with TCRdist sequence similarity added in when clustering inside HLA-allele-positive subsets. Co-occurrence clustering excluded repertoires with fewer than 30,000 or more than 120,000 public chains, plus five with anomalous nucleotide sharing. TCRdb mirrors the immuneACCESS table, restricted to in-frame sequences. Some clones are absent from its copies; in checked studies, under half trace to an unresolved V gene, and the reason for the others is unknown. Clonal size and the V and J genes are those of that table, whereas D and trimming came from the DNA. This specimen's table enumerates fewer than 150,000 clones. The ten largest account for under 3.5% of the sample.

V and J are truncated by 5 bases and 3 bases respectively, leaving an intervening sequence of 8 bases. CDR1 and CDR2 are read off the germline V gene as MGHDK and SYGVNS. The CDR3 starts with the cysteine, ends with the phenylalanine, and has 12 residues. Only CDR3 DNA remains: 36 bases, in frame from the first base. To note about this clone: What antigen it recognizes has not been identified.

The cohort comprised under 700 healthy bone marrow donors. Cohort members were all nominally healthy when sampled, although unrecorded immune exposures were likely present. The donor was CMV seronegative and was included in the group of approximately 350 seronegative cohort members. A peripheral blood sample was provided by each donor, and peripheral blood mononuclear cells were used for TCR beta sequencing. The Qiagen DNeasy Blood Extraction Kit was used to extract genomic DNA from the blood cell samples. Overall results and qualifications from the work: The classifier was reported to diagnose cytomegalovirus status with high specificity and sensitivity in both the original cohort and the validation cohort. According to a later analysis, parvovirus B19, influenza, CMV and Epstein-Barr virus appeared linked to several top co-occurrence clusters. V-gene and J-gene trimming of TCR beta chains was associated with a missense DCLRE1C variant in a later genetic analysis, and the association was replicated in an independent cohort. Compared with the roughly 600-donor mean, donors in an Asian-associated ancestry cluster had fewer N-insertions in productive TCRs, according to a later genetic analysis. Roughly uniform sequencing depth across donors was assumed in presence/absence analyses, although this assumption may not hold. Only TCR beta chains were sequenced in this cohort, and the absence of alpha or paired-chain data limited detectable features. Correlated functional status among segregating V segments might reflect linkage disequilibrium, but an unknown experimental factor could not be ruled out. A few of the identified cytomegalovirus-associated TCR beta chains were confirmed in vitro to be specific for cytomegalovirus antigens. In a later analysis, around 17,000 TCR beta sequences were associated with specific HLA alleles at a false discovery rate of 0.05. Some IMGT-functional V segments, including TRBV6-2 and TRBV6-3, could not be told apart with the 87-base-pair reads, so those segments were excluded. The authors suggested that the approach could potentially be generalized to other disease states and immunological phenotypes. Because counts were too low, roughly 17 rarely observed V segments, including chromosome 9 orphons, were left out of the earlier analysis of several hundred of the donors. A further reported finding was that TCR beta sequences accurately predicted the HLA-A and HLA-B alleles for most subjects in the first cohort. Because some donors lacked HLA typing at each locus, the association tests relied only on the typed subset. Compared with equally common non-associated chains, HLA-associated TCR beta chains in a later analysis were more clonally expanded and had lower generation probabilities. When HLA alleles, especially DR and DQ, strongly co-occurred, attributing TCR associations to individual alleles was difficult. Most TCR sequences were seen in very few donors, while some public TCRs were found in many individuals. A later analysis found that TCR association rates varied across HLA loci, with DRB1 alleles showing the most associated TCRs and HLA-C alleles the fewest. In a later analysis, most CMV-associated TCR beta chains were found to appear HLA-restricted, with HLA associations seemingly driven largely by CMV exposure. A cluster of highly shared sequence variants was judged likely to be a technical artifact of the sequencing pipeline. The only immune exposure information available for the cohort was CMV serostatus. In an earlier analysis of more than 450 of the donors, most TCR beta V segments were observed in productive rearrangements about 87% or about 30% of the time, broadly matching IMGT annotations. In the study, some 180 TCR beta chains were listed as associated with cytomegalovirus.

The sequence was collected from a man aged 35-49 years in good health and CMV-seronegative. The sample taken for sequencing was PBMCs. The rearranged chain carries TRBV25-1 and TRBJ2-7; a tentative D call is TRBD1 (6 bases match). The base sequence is TGTGCCAGCAGTACAGGGATCTACGAGCAGTACTTC. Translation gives CASSTGIYEQYF.